The present T cell receptor beta chain was sequenced within a study of blood T cell repertoires in COVID-19. Across the study: Samples came from the United States, Italy and Spain, spanning acute and convalescent COVID-19. In each case, the material was cDNA or gDNA derived from T cells, B-cell-depleted T cells, or PBMCs.

Authors' data handling: Amplification with reference gene primers provided the estimates of nucleated cell counts. Libraries were prepared by immunoSEQ multiplex PCR; TCRdb keeps only in-frame clonotypes and omits some of them. V, J and clone size are those of that table, while D and trimming were read from the DNA. The sample yields 52,000 or so clones, roughly 83% seen once. The CDR3 length is 13 residues. CDR1 SGHNT and CDR2 YYREEE come from the germline V gene (reference sequence). V gave up 1 base and J gave up 7 bases, with 11 bases separating them. The rearrangement joins TRBV5-4 to TRBJ1-1; tentative D call: TRBD1 (5 bases). The TCR was taken from a man between 65 and 85 years old with active COVID-19. Sequences were obtained from peripheral blood. CDR3 amino acids: CASSLYSRGEAFF. CDR3 nucleotides: TGTGCCAGCAGCTTGTACTCAAGGGGTGAAGCTTTCTTT.